A selection of T cell receptor beta chains follows, all from one sample in a study of shared clonotypes between healthy human individuals. Data came from immunoSEQ multiplex PCR; TCRdb stores just in-frame clones and leaves some out. Among 180,000 or so clones listed, approximately 92% were seen once. What was sequenced was naive CD4+ T cells sorted from blood. The receptor source for this set is a woman in her 30s in good health. Both conserved end residues are part of each CDR3. A D gene is named only where the DNA matches it firmly. Size tells how often a clone was seen (once, few, many) or the class of an expanded clone, and some rows leave it out.

size	D	length	V	J	DNA	CDR3
NA	TRBD2	17	TRBV9	TRBJ2-1	TGTGCCAGCAGCCGGGGCGGGAGGGCCCCTGAGCTTGGTGAGCAGTTCTTC	CASSRGGRAPELGEQFF
NA	NA	14	TRBV11-2	TRBJ2-7	TGTGCCAGCAGCTTAGACCTACTCTCCTACGAGCAGTACTTC	CASSLDLLSYEQYF
NA	TRBD2	15	TRBV5-8	TRBJ2-2	TGTGCCAGCAGCTTGGGAGGGACTAGGGCCGGGGAGCTGTCTTTT	CASSLGGTRAGELSF
NA	NA	14	TRBV5-1	TRBJ1-1	TGCGCCAGCAGCTTGGTGGGACAAAACACTGAAGCTTTCTTT	CASSLVGQNTEAFF
few	TRBD2	15	TRBV27	TRBJ2-7	TGTGCCAGCAGAATGGATAGCGGGAGGTTATACGAGCAGTACTTC	CASRMDSGRLYEQYF
NA	NA	14	TRBV29-1	TRBJ2-3	TGCAGCGTTGAAAACATTAGGGGACCAGATACGCAGTATTTT	CSVENIRGPDTQYF
NA	NA	11	TRBV29-1	TRBJ1-1	TGCAGCGTTGAGGGTAACACTGAAGCTTTCTTT	CSVEGNTEAFF
NA	NA	13	TRBV29-1	TRBJ2-7	TGCAGCTTCCTCATTTCTCCAACATACGAGCAGTACTTC	CSFLISPTYEQYF
NA	NA	16	TRBV5-1	TRBJ2-3	TGCGCCAGCAGCTTGGGATCCGGATATCGCACAGATACGCAGTATTTT	CASSLGSGYRTDTQYF
NA	NA	16	TRBV7-9	TRBJ2-1	TGTGCCAGCAGCCCCAACTTGCGGATTTCCTACAATGAGCAGTTCTTC	CASSPNLRISYNEQFF
NA	NA	16	TRBV15	TRBJ1-4	TGTGCCACCAGCAGAATATCCGGGACAACCCCTCAAAAACTGTTTTTT	CATSRISGTTPQKLFF
NA	NA	12	TRBV29-1	TRBJ2-3	TGCAGCGTGTTCGGGGGCACAGATACGCAGTATTTT	CSVFGGTDTQYF
NA	NA	14	TRBV11-3	TRBJ2-7	TGTGCCAGCAGCTTCGGCCCGGGGGCCTACGAGCAGTACTTC	CASSFGPGAYEQYF
NA	TRBD2	16	TRBV10-1	TRBJ2-3	TGCGCCAGCAGTGACCGGACTAGCGGGAGAACAGATACGCAGTATTTT	CASSDRTSGRTDTQYF
NA	TRBD2	15	TRBV7-3	TRBJ2-7	TGTGCCAGCAGCTTGCTAGCGGGAGGCTCCTACGAGCAGTACTTC	CASSLLAGGSYEQYF
NA	NA	16	TRBV5-6	TRBJ2-6	TGTGCCAGCAGCCCTAGACCGAGCTCTGGGGCCAACGTCCTGACTTTC	CASSPRPSSGANVLTF
NA	TRBD2	18	TRBV7-8	TRBJ2-7	TGTGCCAGCAGCTTAGGGGGACTAGCGGGAGGGCCCGGATACGAGCAGTACTTC	CASSLGGLAGGPGYEQYF
NA	NA	15	TRBV5-1	TRBJ1-2	TGCGCCAGCAGCCTCCTTACGTCTGGACAGCATGGCTACACCTTC	CASSLLTSGQHGYTF
NA	NA	13	TRBV19	TRBJ1-5	TGTGCCAGTAGTGATACTAGCAATCAGCCCCAGCATTTT	CASSDTSNQPQHF
once	TRBD1	16	TRBV10-3	TRBJ1-6	TGTGCCATCAGTGAGGACAGGGGGCTCCCCGACTCACCCCTCCACTTT	CAISEDRGLPDSPLHF
NA	TRBD1	14	TRBV5-1	TRBJ2-7	TGCGCCAGCAGCTTAGACAGGGGCTTCCACGAGCAGTACTTC	CASSLDRGFHEQYF
NA	NA	11	TRBV30	TRBJ1-1	TGTGCCTCATTATTCGACACTGAAGCTTTCTTT	CASLFDTEAFF
once	NA	14	TRBV6-1	TRBJ1-2	TGTGCCAGCAGTGAAGGGGGGCCTAACTATGGCTACACCTTC	CASSEGGPNYGYTF
NA	TRBD1	14	TRBV6-6	TRBJ2-7	TGTGCCAGCAAAAACCGGGACAGCACCTACGAGCAGTACTTC	CASKNRDSTYEQYF
NA	NA	14	TRBV28	TRBJ2-7	TGTGCCAGCAGGCGCCGGGAGTTCAATAACGAGCAGTACTTC	CASRRREFNNEQYF
NA	TRBD2	16	TRBV6-5	TRBJ2-7	TGTGCCAGCAGTTGGGGACTAGCGGGAGGGCCTGGAGAGCAGTACTTC	CASSWGLAGGPGEQYF
NA	NA	16	TRBV2	TRBJ2-6	TGTGCCAGCAGTGATTTGGCACCCTCTGGGGCCAATGTCCTGACTTTC	CASSDLAPSGANVLTF
NA	NA	13	TRBV5-4	TRBJ2-5	TGTGCCAGCAGCCAATCTTTGGAAGAGACCCAGTACTTC	CASSQSLEETQYF
NA	TRBD2	16	TRBV5-4	TRBJ2-7	TGTGCCAGCAGCCCCCTAAATCCGGGAGGGACCTCCGAGCAGTACTTC	CASSPLNPGGTSEQYF
NA	NA	14	TRBV6-1	TRBJ2-7	TGTGCCAGCAGTGAAGTCACGCTCACCCACGAGCAGTACTTC	CASSEVTLTHEQYF
NA	TRBD1	15	TRBV28	TRBJ2-7	TGTGCCAGCAGTTTACCAGACAGGGGGGGGTCCGAGCAGTACTTC	CASSLPDRGGSEQYF
NA	NA	15	TRBV2	TRBJ1-5	TGTGCCAGCAGTGAGAGACAGCTGAGCAATCAGCCCCAGCATTTT	CASSERQLSNQPQHF
NA	NA	13	TRBV5-1	TRBJ2-7	TGCGCCAGCAGCCTGCGTAGCAGCTACGAGCAGTACTTC	CASSLRSSYEQYF
NA	TRBD1	15	TRBV4-1	TRBJ1-1	TGCGCCAGCAGCCACCCTGTGACAGGGACCCAAGAAGCTTTCTTT	CASSHPVTGTQEAFF
NA	TRBD1	14	TRBV11-2	TRBJ2-5	TGTGCCAGCAGCCCGGGACAGGGTCGGGAGACCCAGTACTTC	CASSPGQGRETQYF
NA	NA	14	TRBV7-8	TRBJ1-5	TGTGCCAGCAGCTTAATCGAGGGGAATCAGCCCCAGCATTTT	CASSLIEGNQPQHF
NA	NA	12	TRBV30	TRBJ1-4	TGTGCCTGGACAGGGGACAATGAAAAACTGTTTTTT	CAWTGDNEKLFF
NA	NA	14	TRBV2	TRBJ1-5	TGTGCCAGCAGTGAGGTGACGACGAATCAGCCCCAGCATTTT	CASSEVTTNQPQHF
NA	TRBD2	16	TRBV18	TRBJ2-7	TGTGCCAGCTCACATAACCGGGAGGGTAGGTCCAACGAGCAGTACTTC	CASSHNREGRSNEQYF
NA	NA	16	TRBV5-1	TRBJ1-3	TGCGCCAGCAGCGGCGGACTCACAGGCTCTGGAAACACCATATATTTT	CASSGGLTGSGNTIYF
once	TRBD2	15	TRBV6-4	TRBJ2-1	TGTGCCAGCAGTGTTGTGGGAGGGCCTACCAATGAGCAGTTCTTC	CASSVVGGPTNEQFF
NA	TRBD2	15	TRBV5-1	TRBJ2-7	TGCGCCAGCAGCCCAGGACTAGCGGTTCGCCACGAGCAGTACTTC	CASSPGLAVRHEQYF
once	NA	11	TRBV5-4	TRBJ2-7	TGTGCCAGCAGCTTGCGAGACGAGCAGTACTTC	CASSLRDEQYF
NA	NA	16	TRBV18	TRBJ1-2	TGTGCCAGCTCCGCGGGACATCTAGAAGCTAACTATGGCTACACCTTC	CASSAGHLEANYGYTF
NA	NA	14	TRBV15	TRBJ1-2	TGTGCCACCAGCAGAGGTCCGGATAACTATGGCTACACCTTC	CATSRGPDNYGYTF
NA	NA	13	TRBV4-2	TRBJ1-5	TGTGCCAGCAGCCAAGTGGGAGATCAGCCCCAGCATTTT	CASSQVGDQPQHF
once	NA	15	TRBV28	TRBJ2-1	TGTGCCAGCAGTTTAGCAGGGAGGCACTACAATGAGCAGTTCTTC	CASSLAGRHYNEQFF
few	NA	14	TRBV7-9	TRBJ2-7	TGTGCCAGCAGACTCGGGACTGGCTTTGACGAGCAGTACTTC	CASRLGTGFDEQYF
NA	NA	14	TRBV30	TRBJ1-2	TGTGCCTGGACCAGGACAGACCGTTTGAATGGCTACACCTTC	CAWTRTDRLNGYTF
NA	NA	12	TRBV28	TRBJ1-2	TGTGCCAGCAGTGGGGTCGGCTATGGCTACACCTTC	CASSGVGYGYTF
once	NA	17	TRBV2	TRBJ2-1	TGTGCCAGCAGCCGATCTAGCGCCCTAGTCGGATACAATGAGCAGTTCTTC	CASSRSSALVGYNEQFF
NA	NA	16	TRBV5-1	TRBJ2-7	TGCGCCAGCAGCTTGGAACCGGGACTCCCTTCCTACGAGCAGTACTTC	CASSLEPGLPSYEQYF